This T cell receptor (beta chain) appears in the sequencing data of a study of T cell repertoires in cytomegalovirus infection. Study context: A matching HLA type, together with CMV infection, was signaled by public TCR beta signatures.

This clonotype was recorded at least ten times. Its antigen is unknown. TCRdb independently ran MiXCR on the reads; one entry per CDR3 protein. The table includes 150,000 to 200,000 distinct CDR3 sequences, more than 9% detected once. Study outcomes and limitations: Cumulative frequency of public TCR beta families picked out carriers of CMV plus the relevant HLA.

Sequencing was performed on PBMCs. The TCR sequence derives from a human donor in good health (CMV status not recorded). Some clones in this sample may be carry-over from other donors' samples.

This CDR3 is CATSDSTGRETQYF. The DNA for the CDR3 is TGTGCCACCAGTGATTCCACAGGGAGAGAGACCCAGTACTTC. This chain connects TRBV24-1 to TRBJ2-5, with D maybe TRBD1 (6 bases). There are 14 residues in the CDR3. Trimming removed 2 bases from V and 4 bases from J, with 10 bases in between. Germline-derived CDR1 and CDR2 are KGHDR and SFDVKD.